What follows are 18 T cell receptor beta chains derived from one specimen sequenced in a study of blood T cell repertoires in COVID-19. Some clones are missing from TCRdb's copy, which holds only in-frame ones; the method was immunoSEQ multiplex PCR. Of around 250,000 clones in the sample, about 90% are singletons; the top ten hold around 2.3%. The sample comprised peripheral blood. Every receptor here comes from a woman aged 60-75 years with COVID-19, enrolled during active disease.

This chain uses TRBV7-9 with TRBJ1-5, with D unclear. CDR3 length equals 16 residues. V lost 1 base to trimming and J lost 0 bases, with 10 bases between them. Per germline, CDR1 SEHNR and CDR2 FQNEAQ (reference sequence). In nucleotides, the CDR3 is TGTGCCAGCAGCTTAGAGGCAGGTTATAGCAATCAGCCCCAGCATTTT. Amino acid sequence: CASSLEAGYSNQPQHF.

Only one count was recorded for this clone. Here the CDR3 DNA reads TGTGCCATCAGCCAGATACAAGAGACCCAGTACTTC. The encoded protein is CAISQIQETQYF. The V and J genes are TRBV10-3 and TRBJ2-5; the D is unclear. V was trimmed by 6 bases and J by 2 bases, leaving 7 bases between them. Germline loops: CDR1 ENHRY, CDR2 SYGVKD. The CDR3 loop spans 12 amino acids.

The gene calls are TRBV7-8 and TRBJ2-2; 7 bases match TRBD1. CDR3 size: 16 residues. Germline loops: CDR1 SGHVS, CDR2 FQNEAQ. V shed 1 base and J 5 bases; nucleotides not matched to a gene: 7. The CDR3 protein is CASSLVGTVGTGELFF. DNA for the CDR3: TGTGCCAGCAGCTTAGTCGGGACAGTAGGAACCGGGGAGCTGTTTTTT.

The CDR3 sequence is CASSSTTIPGQGSETQYF. CDR3 in DNA: TGTGCCAGCAGCTCAACAACGATACCGGGACAGGGGTCAGAGACCCAGTACTTC. The genes are TRBV7-9 and TRBJ2-5, with 10 positions matching TRBD1. Germline V gene data show CDR1 as SEHNR and CDR2 as FQNEAQ (reference sequence). CDR3 length equals 18 residues. J gave up 4 bases and V 4 bases, and 15 bases lay outside the gene matches. The full variable domain, rest sourced from reference TRBV7-9 and TRBJ2-5, is DTGVSQNPRHKITKRGQNVTFRCDPISEHNRLYWYRQTLGQGPEFLTYFQNEAQLEKSRLLSDRFSAERPKGSFSTLEIQRTEQGDSAMYLCASSSTTIPGQGSETQYFGPGTRLLVL.

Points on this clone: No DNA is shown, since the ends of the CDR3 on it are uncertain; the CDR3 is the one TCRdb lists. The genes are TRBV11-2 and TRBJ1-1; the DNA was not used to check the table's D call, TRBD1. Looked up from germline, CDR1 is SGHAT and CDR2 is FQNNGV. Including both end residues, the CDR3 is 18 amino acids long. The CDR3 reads CASSLVQGQGLPGRKLSF.

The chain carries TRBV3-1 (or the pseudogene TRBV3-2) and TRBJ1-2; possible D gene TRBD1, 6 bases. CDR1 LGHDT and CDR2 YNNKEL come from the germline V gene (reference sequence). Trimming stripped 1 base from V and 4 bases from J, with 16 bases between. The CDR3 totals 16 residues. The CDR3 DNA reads TGTGCCAGCAGCCAAGTAATTGCCAGGGGCGGCTATGGCTACACCTTC. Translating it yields CASSQVIARGGYGYTF.

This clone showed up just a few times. Here the CDR3 reads CASSLAGNTEAFF. The DNA for the CDR3 is TGTGCCAGCAGCTTGGCGGGGAACACTGAAGCTTTCTTT. The gene calls are TRBV5-4 and TRBJ1-1; no reliable D call. V lost 0 bases and J lost 1, with 4 bases in between. The germline gives CDR1 SGHNT, CDR2 YYREEE (reference sequence). The CDR3 has 13 residues.

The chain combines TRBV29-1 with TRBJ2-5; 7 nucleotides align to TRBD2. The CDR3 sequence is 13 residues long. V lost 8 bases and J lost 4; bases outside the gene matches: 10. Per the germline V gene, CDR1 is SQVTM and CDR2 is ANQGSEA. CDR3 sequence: CSLRGGGRETQYF. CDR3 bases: TGCAGCCTACGCGGGGGAGGGCGAGAGACCCAGTACTTC.

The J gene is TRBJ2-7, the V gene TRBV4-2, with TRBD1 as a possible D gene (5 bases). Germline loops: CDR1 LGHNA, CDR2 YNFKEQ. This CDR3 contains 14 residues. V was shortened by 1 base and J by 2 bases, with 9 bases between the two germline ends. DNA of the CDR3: TGTGCCAGCAGCCAAGGGGCCAGGGCCTACGAGCAGTACTTC. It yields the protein CASSQGARAYEQYF.

CDR3 DNA sequence: TGTGCCAGCAGCTTGGCTGGGGCGCGCTTGACCTACGAGCAGTACTTC. Translated: CASSLAGARLTYEQYF. The chain combines TRBV5-6 with TRBJ2-7; D might be TRBD1 (5 bases). The CDR3 loop spans 16 amino acids. Deletions cut 0 bases from V and 2 bases from J, with 15 bases between. Germline CDR1 is SGHDT and CDR2 is YYEEEE. The whole variable domain, filled in from reference TRBV5-6 and TRBJ2-7, reads DAGVTQSPTHLIKTRGQQVTLRCSPKSGHDTVSWYQQALGQGPQFIFQYYEEEERQRGNFPDRFSGHQFPNYSSELNVNALLLGDSALYLCASSLAGARLTYEQYFGPGTRLTVT.

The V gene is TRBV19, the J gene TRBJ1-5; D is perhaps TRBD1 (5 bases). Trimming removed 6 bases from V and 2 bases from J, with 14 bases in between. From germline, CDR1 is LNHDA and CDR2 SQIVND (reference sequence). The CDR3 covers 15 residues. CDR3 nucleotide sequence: TGTGCCAGTAGGACGATAGGGGAGGGCAATCAGCCCCAGCATTTT. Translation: CASRTIGEGNQPQHF.

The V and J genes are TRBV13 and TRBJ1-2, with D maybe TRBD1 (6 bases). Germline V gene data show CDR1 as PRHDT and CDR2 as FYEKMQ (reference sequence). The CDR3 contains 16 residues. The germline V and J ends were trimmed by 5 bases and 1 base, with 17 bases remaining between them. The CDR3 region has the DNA TGTGCCAGCAGCCGCAGGGCAGGCAGGGGTAACTATGGCTACACCTTC. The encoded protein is CASSRRAGRGNYGYTF.

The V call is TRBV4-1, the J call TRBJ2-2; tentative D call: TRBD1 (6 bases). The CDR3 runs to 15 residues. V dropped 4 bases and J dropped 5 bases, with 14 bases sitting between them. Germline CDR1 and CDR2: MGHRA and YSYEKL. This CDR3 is CASSLASGVTGELFF. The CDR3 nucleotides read TGCGCCAGCAGCCTAGCCTCAGGGGTAACCGGGGAGCTGTTTTTT.

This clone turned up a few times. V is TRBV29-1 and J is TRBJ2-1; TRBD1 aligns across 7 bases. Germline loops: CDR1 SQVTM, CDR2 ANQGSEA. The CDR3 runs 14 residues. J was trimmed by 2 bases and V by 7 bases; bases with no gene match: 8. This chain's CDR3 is CSGRTGDTYNEQFF. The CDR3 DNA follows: TGCAGCGGCCGTACAGGGGATACCTACAATGAGCAGTTCTTC.

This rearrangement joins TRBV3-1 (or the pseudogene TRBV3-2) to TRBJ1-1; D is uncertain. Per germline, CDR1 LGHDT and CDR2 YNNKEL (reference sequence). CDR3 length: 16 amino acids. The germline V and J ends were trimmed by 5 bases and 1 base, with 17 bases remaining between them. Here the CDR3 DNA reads TGTGCCAGCAGCAATATCGGGAGGATCGAGAACACTGAAGCTTTCTTT. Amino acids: CASSNIGRIENTEAFF.

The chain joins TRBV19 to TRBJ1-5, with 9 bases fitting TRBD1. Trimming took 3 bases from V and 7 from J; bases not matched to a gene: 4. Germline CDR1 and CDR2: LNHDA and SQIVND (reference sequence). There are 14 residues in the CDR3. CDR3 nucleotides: TGTGCCAGTAGTATGACAGGGGGTGGACAGCCCCAGCATTTT. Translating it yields CASSMTGGGQPQHF.

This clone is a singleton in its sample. The CDR3 DNA reads as TGTGCCAGTAGTGCGGGACCCAGCGAGACCCAGTACTTC. Protein product: CASSAGPSETQYF. V gene TRBV19 combines with J gene TRBJ2-5, with D possibly matching TRBD2 (6 bases). CDR3 length: 13 residues. V was trimmed by 5 bases and J by 5 bases, leaving 12 bases between them. Germline V CDR1 and CDR2: LNHDA, SQIVND (reference sequence).

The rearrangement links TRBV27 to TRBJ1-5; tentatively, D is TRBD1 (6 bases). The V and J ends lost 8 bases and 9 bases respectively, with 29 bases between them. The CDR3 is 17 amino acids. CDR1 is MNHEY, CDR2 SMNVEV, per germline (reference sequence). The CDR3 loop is CASGVNMGQMWEWPQHF. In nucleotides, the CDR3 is TGTGCCAGCGGGGTAAATATGGGACAAATGTGGGAATGGCCCCAGCATTTT.